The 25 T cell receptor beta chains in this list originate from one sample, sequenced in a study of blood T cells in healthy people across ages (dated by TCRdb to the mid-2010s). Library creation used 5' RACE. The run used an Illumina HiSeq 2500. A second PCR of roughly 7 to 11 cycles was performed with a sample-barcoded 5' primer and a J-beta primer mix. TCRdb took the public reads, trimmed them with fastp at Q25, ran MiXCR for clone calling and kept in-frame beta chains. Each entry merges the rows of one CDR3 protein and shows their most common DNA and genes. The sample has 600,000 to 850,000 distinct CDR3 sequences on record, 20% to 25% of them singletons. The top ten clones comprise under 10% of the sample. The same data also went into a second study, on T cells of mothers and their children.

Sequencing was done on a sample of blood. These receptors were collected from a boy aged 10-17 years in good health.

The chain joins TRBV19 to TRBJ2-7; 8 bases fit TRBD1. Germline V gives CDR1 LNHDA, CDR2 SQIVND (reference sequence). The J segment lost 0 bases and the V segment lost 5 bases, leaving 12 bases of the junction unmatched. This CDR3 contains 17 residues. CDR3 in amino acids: CASSVGTGKVGSYEQYF. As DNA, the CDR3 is TGTGCCAGTAGTGTAGGGACAGGCAAAGTAGGCTCCTACGAGCAGTACTTC.

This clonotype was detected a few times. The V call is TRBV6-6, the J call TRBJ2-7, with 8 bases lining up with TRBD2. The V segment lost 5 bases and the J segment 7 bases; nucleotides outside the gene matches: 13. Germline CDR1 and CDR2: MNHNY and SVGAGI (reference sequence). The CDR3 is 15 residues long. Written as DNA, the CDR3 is TGTGCCAGCAGTCTTCCAGAAGCGGGAGTAGGAGAGCAGTACTTC. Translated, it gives CASSLPEAGVGEQYF.

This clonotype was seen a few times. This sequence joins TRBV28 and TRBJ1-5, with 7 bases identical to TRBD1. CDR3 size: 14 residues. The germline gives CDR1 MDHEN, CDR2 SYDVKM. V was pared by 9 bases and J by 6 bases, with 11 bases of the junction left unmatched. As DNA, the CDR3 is TGTGCCAGTAAGGGACAGATCGAAGGTCAGCCCCAGCATTTT. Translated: CASKGQIEGQPQHF.

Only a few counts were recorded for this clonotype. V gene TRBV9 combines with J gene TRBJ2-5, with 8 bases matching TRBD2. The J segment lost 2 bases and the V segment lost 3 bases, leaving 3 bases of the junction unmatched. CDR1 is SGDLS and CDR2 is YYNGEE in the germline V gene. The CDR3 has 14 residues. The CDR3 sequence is CASSASGGQETQYF. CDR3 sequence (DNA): TGTGCCAGCAGCGCGTCGGGGGGGCAAGAGACCCAGTACTTC.

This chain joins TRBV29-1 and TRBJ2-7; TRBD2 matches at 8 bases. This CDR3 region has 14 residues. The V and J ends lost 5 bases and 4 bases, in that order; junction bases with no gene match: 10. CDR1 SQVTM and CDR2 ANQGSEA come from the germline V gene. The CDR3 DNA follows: TGCAGCGTTCTCCGGGAGGGCCTTCCGTACGAGCAGTACTTC. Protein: CSVLREGLPYEQYF.

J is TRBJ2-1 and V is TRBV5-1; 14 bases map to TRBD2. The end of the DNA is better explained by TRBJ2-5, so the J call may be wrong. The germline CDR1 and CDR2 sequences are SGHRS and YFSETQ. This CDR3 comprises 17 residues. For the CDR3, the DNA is TGCGCCAGCAGCTTGGTTTCCGGGACTAGCGGGGGAGAGACCCAGTACTTC. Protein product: CASSLVSGTSGGETQYF.

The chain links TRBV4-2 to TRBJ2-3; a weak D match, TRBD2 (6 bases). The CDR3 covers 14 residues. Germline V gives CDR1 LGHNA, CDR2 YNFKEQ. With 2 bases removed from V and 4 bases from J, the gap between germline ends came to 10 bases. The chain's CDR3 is CASSQMGGSDTQYF. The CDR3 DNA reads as TGTGCCAGCAGCCAAATGGGGGGTTCAGATACGCAGTATTTT.

This chain's CDR3 is CASSPWTVSSNYGYTF. DNA for the CDR3: TGTGCCAGTAGTCCGTGGACAGTATCTTCAAACTATGGCTACACCTTC. The rearrangement links TRBV19 to TRBJ1-2; D possibly corresponds to TRBD1 (6 bases). The germline V and J ends were trimmed by 5 bases and 2 bases, with 18 bases remaining between them. Germline V CDR1 and CDR2: LNHDA, SQIVND (reference sequence). The CDR3 has 16 residues. Supplemented by reference TRBV19 and TRBJ1-2, the full variable domain reads DGGITQSPKYLFRKEGQNVTLSCEQNLNHDAMYWYRQDPGQGLRLIYYSQIVNDFQKGDIAEGYSVSREKKESFPLTVTSAQKNPTAFYLCASSPWTVSSNYGYTFGSGTRLTVV.

CDR3 in amino acids: CASSWGLGTEAFF. The CDR3 DNA is TGTGCCAGCAGTTGGGGGTTGGGAACTGAAGCTTTCTTT. The V gene is TRBV6-2 or TRBV6-3, the J gene TRBJ1-1; TRBD1 might be the D (5 bases). Between the trimmed V and J ends, which lost 4 bases and 5 bases, there was a span of 11 bases. CDR1 and CDR2 (germline): MNHEY, SVGEGT. The CDR3 loop spans 13 amino acids.

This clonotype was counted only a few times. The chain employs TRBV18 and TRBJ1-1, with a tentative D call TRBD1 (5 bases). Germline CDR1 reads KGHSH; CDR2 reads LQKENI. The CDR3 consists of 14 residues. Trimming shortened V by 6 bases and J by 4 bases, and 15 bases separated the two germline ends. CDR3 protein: CASSPEGVGTEAFF. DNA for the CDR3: TGTGCCAGCTCCCCCGAAGGGGTAGGCACTGAAGCTTTCTTT.

CDR3 amino acids: CASSLPVYEQYF. The CDR3 nucleotides are TGTGCCAGCAGTTTACCCGTCTACGAGCAGTACTTC. This chain connects TRBV28 to TRBJ2-7; D gene ambiguous. Germline CDR1 MDHEN, CDR2 SYDVKM. V was pared by 2 bases and J by 3 bases, with 5 bases between. The CDR3 is made up of 12 amino acids.

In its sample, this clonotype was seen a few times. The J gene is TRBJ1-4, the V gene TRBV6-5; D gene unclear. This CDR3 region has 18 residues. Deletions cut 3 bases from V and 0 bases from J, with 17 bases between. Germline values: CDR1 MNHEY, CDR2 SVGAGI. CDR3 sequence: CASSYPIWEIATNEKLFF. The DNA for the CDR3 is TGTGCCAGCAGTTATCCGATTTGGGAAATCGCAACTAATGAAAAACTGTTTTTT.

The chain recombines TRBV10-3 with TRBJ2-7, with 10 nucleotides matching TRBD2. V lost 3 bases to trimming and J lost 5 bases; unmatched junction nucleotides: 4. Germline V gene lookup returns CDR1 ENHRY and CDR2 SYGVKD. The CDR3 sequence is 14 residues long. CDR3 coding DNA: TGTGCCATCAGTGAAGTAGCGGGAGGAGACGAGCAGTACTTC. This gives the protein CAISEVAGGDEQYF.

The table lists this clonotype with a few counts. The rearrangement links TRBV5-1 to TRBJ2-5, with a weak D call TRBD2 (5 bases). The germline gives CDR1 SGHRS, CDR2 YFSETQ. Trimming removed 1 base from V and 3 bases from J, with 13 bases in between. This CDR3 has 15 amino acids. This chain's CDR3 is CASSLSLVGEETQYF. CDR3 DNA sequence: TGCGCCAGCAGCTTGTCCTTGGTGGGAGAAGAGACCCAGTACTTC.

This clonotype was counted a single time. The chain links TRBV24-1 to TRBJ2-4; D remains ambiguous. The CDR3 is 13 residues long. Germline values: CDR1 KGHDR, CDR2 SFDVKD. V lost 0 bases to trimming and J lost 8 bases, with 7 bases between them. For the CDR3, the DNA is TGTGCCACCAGTGATTTGGAGTCAGACATTCAGTACTTC. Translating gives CATSDLESDIQYF.

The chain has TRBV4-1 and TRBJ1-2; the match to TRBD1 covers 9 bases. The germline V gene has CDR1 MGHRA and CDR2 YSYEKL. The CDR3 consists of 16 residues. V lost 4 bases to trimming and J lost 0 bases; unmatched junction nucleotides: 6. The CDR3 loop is CASSLTGGLSNYGYTF. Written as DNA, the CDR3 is TGCGCCAGCAGCCTTACAGGGGGCCTTTCTAACTATGGCTACACCTTC.

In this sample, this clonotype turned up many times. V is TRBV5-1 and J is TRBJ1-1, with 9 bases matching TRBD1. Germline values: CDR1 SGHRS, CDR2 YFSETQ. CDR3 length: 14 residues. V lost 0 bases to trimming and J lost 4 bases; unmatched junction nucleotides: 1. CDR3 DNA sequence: TGCGCCAGCAGCTTGGGACAGGGGGTCACTGAAGCTTTCTTT. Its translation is CASSLGQGVTEAFF.

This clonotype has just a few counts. The CDR3 bases are TGTGCCATCAGTGAGGCCGGCGGGGGAGCCTACGAGCAGTACTTC. Its translation: CAISEAGGGAYEQYF. J is TRBJ2-7 and V is TRBV10-3; 7 bases are a match to TRBD2. Germline lookup yields CDR1 ENHRY and CDR2 SYGVKD. V dropped 2 bases and J dropped 2; count of bases not matched to a gene: 6. This CDR3 comprises 15 residues.

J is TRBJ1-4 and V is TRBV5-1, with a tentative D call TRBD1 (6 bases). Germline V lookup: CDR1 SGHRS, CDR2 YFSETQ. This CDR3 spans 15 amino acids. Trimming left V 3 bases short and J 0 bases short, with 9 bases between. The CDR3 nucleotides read TGCGCCAGCAGCTCGGAGGGGGCAACTAATGAAAAACTGTTTTTT. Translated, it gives CASSSEGATNEKLFF.

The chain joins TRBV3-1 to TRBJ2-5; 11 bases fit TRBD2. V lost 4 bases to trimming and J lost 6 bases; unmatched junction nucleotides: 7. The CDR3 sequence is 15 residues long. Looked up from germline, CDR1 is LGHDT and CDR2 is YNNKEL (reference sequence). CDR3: CASSREGTSGKTQYF. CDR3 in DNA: TGTGCCAGCAGCCGAGAGGGGACTAGCGGCAAGACCCAGTACTTC.

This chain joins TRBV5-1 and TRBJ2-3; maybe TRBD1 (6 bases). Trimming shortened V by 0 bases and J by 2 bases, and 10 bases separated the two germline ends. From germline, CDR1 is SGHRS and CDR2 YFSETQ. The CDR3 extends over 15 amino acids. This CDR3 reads CASSLGGQFTDTQYF. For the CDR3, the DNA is TGCGCCAGCAGCTTGGGGGGGCAGTTCACAGATACGCAGTATTTT.

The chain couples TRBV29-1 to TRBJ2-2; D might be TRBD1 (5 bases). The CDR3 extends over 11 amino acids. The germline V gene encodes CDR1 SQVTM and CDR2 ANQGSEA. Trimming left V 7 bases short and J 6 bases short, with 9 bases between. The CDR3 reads CSAIRAGELFF. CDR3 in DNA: TGCAGCGCAATCAGGGCCGGGGAGCTGTTTTTT.

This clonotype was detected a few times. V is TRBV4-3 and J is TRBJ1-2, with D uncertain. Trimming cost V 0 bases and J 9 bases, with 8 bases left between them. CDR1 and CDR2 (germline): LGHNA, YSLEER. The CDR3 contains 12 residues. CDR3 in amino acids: CASSQDLGSYTF. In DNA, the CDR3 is TGCGCCAGCAGCCAAGATTTGGGAAGCTACACCTTC.

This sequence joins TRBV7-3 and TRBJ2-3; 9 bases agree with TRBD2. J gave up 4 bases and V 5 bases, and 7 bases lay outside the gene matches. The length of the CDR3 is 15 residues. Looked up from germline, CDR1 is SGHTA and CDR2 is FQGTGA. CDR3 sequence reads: CASSTGTSRADTQYF. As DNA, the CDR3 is TGTGCCAGCAGCACCGGGACTAGCCGGGCAGATACGCAGTATTTT.

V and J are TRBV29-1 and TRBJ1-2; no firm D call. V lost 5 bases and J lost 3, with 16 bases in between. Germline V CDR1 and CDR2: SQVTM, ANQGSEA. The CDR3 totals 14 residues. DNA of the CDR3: TGCAGCGTTTCACCTGGGATTCGAGACTATGGCTACACCTTC. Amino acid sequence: CSVSPGIRDYGYTF.